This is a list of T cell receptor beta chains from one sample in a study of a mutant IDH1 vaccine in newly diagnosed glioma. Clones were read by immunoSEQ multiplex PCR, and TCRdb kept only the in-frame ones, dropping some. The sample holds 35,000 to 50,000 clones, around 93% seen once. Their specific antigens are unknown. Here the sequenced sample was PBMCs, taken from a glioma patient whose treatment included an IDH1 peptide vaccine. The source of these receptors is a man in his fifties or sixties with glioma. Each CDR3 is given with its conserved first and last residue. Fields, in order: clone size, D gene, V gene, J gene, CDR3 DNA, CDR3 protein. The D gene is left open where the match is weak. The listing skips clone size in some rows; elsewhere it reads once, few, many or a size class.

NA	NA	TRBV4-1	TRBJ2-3	TGCGCCAGCAGCCAAGATCCCCCAGCGGGTAGCACAGATACGCAGTATTTT	CASSQDPPAGSTDTQYF
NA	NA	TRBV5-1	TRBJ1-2	TGCGCCAGCAGCTTGGGACAAGCTAACTATGGCTACACCTTC	CASSLGQANYGYTF
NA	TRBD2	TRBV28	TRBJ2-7	TGTGCCAGCAGTTCCTGGACTAGCGGGAATTACGAGCAGTACTTC	CASSSWTSGNYEQYF
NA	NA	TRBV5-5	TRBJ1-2	TGTGCCAGCACCCTCCAGGCTGGGGGGAACCTTTATGGCTACACCTTC	CASTLQAGGNLYGYTF
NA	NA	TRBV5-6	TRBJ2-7	TGTGCCAGCAGCCAGGGGCCTTTTGATTCCTACGAGCAGTACTTC	CASSQGPFDSYEQYF
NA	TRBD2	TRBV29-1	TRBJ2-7	TGCAGCACCACTAGCGTGGACTCCTACGAGCAGTACTTC	CSTTSVDSYEQYF
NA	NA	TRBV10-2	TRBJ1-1	TGCGCCACCGGGACGGTGAGGACTGAAGCTTTCTTT	CATGTVRTEAFF
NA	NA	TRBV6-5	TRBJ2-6	TGTGCCAGCAGTTATGTAACCCGCGGGGCCAACGTCCTGACTTTC	CASSYVTRGANVLTF
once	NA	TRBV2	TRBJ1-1	TGTGCCAGCAGTGAAAGGACAGACAAGAACACTGAAGCTTTCTTT	CASSERTDKNTEAFF
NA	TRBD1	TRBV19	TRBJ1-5	TGTGCCAGTAGTTTCCGGGACAGGGGGCCTCAGCCCCAGCATTTT	CASSFRDRGPQPQHF
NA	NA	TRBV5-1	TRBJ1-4	TGCGCCAGCAGCTTGGGAGCCCAAGGGGCTAATGAAAAACTGTTTTTT	CASSLGAQGANEKLFF
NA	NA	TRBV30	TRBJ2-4	TGTGCCTGGAGTGACACGGAGAGGTGGGGACAAGGGAACATTCAGTACTTC	CAWSDTERWGQGNIQYF
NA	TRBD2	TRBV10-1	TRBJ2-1	TGCGCCAGCAGTGAGGTCCTAGCGGAGCCCCAACAGTTCTTC	CASSEVLAEPQQFF
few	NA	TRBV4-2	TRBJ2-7	TGTGCCAGCAGCCAGGGAATGATGAGTGGAACCGTCGAGCAGTACTTC	CASSQGMMSGTVEQYF
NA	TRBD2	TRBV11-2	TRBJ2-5	TGTGCCAGCGGATTTGGTAGCGGGATGCAAGAGACCCAGTACTTC	CASGFGSGMQETQYF
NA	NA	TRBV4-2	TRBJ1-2	TGTGCCAGCAGTCTACAGGGCCTCCTAGGGGAAGGCTACACCTTC	CASSLQGLLGEGYTF
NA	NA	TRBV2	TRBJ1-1	TGTGCCAGCAGTGAATGGGGTAACACTGAAGCTTTCTTT	CASSEWGNTEAFF
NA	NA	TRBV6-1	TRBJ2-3	TGTGCCAGCAGTGCCCCCCGGGACCACGAAAGGGGCACAGATACGCAGTATTTT	CASSAPRDHERGTDTQYF
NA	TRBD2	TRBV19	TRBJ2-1	TGTGCCAGTAGTATATCCAGCGGGAGTGAGCAGTTCTTC	CASSISSGSEQFF
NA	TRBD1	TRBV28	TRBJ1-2	TGTGCCAGCAGTGTGGGACAGGTAACCTATGGCTACACCTTC	CASSVGQVTYGYTF
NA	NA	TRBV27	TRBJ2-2	TGTGCCAGCAAAAGTTACGGCGGTACCGGGGAGCTGTTTTTT	CASKSYGGTGELFF
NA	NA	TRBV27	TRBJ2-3	TGTGCCAGCAGTTTCCACAGGGAGATTACAGATACGCAGTATTTT	CASSFHREITDTQYF
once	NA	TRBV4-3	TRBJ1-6	TGCGCCAGCAGCCAAAAGGGATCCTATAATTCACCCCTCCACTTT	CASSQKGSYNSPLHF
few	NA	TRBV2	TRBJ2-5	TGTGCCAGCGAGTCGGAGACCCAGTACTTC	CASESETQYF
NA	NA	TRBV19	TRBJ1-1	TGTGCCAGTAGTATCTTGGGACGGGTGAACACTGAAGCTTTCTTT	CASSILGRVNTEAFF
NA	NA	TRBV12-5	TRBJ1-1	TGTGCTAGTGGTTTGGTACTTTCAGGGGACAACACTGAAGCTTTCTTT	CASGLVLSGDNTEAFF
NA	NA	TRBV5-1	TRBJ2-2	TGCGCCAGCAGCTTCGTACCTGGGGGCACCGGGGAGCTGTTTTTT	CASSFVPGGTGELFF
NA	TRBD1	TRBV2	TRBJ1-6	TGTGCCAGTGAGACAGGGGACAATAATTCACCCCTCCACTTT	CASETGDNNSPLHF
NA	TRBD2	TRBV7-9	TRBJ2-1	TGTGCCAGCAGCCTTAATTTAGCGGGAGTGGATGAGCAGTTCTTC	CASSLNLAGVDEQFF
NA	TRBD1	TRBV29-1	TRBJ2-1	TGCAGCGTCACCGGGACAGGGAACAATGAGCAGTTCTTC	CSVTGTGNNEQFF
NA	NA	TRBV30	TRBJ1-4	TGTGCCTGGAGTGACCGTTGGATCCAAAATGAAAAACTGTTTTTT	CAWSDRWIQNEKLFF
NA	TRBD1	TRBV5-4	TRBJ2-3	TGTGCCAGCAGCTTGGCCCAACAGGGGACAGATACGCAGTATTTT	CASSLAQQGTDTQYF
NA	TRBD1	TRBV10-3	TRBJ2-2	TGTGCCATCAGCGCCGACAGGGGGCGTACCGGGGAGCTGTTTTTT	CAISADRGRTGELFF
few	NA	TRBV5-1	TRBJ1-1	TGCGCCAGCAGCTTGGGGACGGTCGAAGCTTTCTTT	CASSLGTVEAFF
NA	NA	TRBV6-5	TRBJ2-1	TGTGCCAGCAGTAGGGCGTGGGGCTCCTACAATGAGCAGTTCTTC	CASSRAWGSYNEQFF
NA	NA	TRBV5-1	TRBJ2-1	TGCGCCAGCAGCTCCGTGGGGTTCGGGGCTGCATACAATGAGCAGTTCTTC	CASSSVGFGAAYNEQFF
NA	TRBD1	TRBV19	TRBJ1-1	TGTGCCACCCAGGGGGCCATGGACACTGAAGCTTTCTTT	CATQGAMDTEAFF
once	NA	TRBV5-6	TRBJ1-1	TGTGCCAGCAGCTTAGGACAGCGATCCACTGAAGCTTTCTTT	CASSLGQRSTEAFF
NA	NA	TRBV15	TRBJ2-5	TGTGCCACCAGCAGAGAGACAGTCGGGTTGGAGACCCAGTACTTC	CATSRETVGLETQYF
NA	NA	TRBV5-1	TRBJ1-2	TGCGCCAGCAGCTTTCTTCGAGGGGCTAACTATGGCTACACCTTC	CASSFLRGANYGYTF
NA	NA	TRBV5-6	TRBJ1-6	TGTGCCAGCAGCTTTATGTCCGATTATAATTCACCCCTCCACTTT	CASSFMSDYNSPLHF
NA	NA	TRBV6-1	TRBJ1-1	TGTGCCAGCAGTGAAGCCCCGGGGGGGGCGGCGACTGAAGCTTTCTTT	CASSEAPGGAATEAFF
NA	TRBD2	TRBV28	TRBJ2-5	TGTGCCAGCACCGGGGGGGGGTGGGAGACCCAGTACTTC	CASTGGGWETQYF